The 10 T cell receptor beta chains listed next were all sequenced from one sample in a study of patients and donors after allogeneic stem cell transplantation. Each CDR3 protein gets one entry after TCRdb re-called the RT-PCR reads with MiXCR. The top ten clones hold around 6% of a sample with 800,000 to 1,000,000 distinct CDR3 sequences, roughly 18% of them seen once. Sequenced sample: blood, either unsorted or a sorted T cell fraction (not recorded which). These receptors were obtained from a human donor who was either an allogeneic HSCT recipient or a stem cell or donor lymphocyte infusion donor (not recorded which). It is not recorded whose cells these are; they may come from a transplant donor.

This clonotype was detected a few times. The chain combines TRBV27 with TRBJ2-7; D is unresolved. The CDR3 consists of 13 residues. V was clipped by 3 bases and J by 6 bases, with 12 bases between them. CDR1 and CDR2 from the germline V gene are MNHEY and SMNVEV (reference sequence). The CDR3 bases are TGTGCCAGCAGTTTTGACGGCTTAGCCGAGCAGTACTTC. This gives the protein CASSFDGLAEQYF.

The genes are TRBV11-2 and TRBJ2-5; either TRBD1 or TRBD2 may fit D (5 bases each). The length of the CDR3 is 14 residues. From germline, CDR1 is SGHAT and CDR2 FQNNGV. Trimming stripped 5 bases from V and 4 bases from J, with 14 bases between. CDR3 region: CASSPYPRGETQYF. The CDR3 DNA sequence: TGTGCCAGCAGCCCGTACCCGAGGGGAGAGACCCAGTACTTC.

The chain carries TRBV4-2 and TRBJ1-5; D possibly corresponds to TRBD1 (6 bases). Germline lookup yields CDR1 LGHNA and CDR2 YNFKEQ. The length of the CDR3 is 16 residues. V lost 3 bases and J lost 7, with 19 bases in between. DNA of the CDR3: TGTGCCAGCAGCCATTACAGGGATCGGGAATCGCAGCCCCAGCATTTT. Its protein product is CASSHYRDRESQPQHF.

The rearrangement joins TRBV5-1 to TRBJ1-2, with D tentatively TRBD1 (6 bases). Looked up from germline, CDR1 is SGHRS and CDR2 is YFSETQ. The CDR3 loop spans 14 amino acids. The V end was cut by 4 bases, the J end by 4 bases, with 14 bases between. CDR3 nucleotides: TGCGCCAGCAGCCCGGACAGTTACGTCTATGGCTACACCTTC. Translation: CASSPDSYVYGYTF.

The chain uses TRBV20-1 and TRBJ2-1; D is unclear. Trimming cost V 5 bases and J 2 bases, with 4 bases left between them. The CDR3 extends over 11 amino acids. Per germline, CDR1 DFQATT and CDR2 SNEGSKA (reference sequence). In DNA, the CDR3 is TGCAGTGCTCTCGCCTACAATGAGCAGTTCTTC. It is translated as CSALAYNEQFF.

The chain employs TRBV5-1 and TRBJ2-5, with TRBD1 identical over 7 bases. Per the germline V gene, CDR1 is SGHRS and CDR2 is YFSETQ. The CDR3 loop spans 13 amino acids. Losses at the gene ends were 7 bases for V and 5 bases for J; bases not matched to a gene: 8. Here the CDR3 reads CASHTGVKETQYF. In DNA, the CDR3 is TGCGCCAGCCACACAGGGGTGAAGGAGACCCAGTACTTC.

The CDR3 sequence is CSVERGSTDEQYF. The CDR3 nucleotides read TGCAGCGTTGAGAGGGGCAGCACCGACGAGCAGTACTTC. V is TRBV29-1 and J is TRBJ2-7; perhaps D is TRBD1 or TRBD2 (5 bases each). Germline V CDR1 and CDR2: SQVTM, ANQGSEA. The CDR3 covers 13 residues. The V end lost 3 bases, the J end lost 5 bases, and 14 bases lay between the germline ends.

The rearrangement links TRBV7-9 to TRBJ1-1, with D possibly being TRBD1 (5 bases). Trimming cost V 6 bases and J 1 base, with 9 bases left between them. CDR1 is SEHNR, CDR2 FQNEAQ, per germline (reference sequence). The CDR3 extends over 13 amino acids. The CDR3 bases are TGTGCCAGCAGGTTCGGACAGAACACTGAAGCTTTCTTT. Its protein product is CASRFGQNTEAFF.

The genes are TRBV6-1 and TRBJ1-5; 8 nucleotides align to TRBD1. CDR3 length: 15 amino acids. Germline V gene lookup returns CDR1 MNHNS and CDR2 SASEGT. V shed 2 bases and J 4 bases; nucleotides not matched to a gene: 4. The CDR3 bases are TGTGCCAGCAGTGAAAGGACAGGGAGGAATCAGCCCCAGCATTTT. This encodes CASSERTGRNQPQHF.

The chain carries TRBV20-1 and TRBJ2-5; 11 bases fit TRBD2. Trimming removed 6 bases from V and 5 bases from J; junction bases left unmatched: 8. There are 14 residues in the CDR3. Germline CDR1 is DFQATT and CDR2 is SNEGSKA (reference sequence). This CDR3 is CSAVLAGVFETQYF. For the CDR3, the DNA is TGCAGTGCCGTACTAGCGGGGGTTTTCGAGACCCAGTACTTC.